This T cell receptor (beta chain) was observed in a study of T cells in Graves' hyperthyroidism and ophthalmopathy. Template material for amplifying TCR beta CDR3 regions consisted of RNA transcripts. An initial round of RT-PCR targeting the TCR CDR3 relied on the HTBI primer set. MiXCR was run by TCRdb on the multiplex PCR reads, yielding one entry per CDR3 protein. The data contain 550,000 to 600,000 distinct CDR3 sequences, 46% of them seen just once; the ten biggest clones take up 19%. This clonotype turned up a few times. V lost 7 bases and J 1 base, leaving 9 bases between the germline ends. In germline, CDR1 is KGHDR, CDR2 SFDVKD. The length of the CDR3 is 13 residues.

The V call is TRBV24-1, the J call TRBJ1-1; D not certain. Sequencing was carried out using peripheral blood or thyroid tissue (not recorded which). This sequence was found in an adult woman with Graves' disease, either hyperthyroidism or ophthalmopathy (not recorded which). The CDR3 here is CATRKASNTEAFF. The DNA for the CDR3 is TGTGCCACCAGAAAGGCCTCGAACACTGAAGCTTTCTTT.